Following are 26 T cell receptor beta chains from one sample sequenced in a study of OX40 agonist ivuxolimab in advanced cancers. Sequencing was performed with immunoSEQ multiplex PCR; in TCRdb, only in-frame clones are kept and a portion is missing. The profile shows 60,000 to 85,000 clones, approximately 95% of them singletons. The sequences come from CD4+ or CD8+ T cells sorted from blood, collected in a trial of the OX40 agonist ivuxolimab. The receptors stem from an adult with an advanced solid tumor such as melanoma, head and neck, liver or kidney cancer.

The sample holds one count of this clone. The chain has TRBV28 and TRBJ1-1; D gene uncertain. CDR1 and CDR2 from the germline V gene are MDHEN and SYDVKM. The germline V and J ends were trimmed by 5 bases and 11 bases, with 21 bases remaining between them. This CDR3 has 14 residues. CDR3 coding DNA: TGTGCCAGCAGTCCCCGACACATCCAGGAATGGGCTTTCTTT. The encoded protein is CASSPRHIQEWAFF.

The CDR3 sequence is CASSSGGQIGYTF. CDR3 nucleotides: TGTGCCAGCAGCTCAGGGGGCCAGATTGGCTACACCTTC. This chain joins TRBV7-9 and TRBJ1-2; TRBD1 matches at 8 bases. Germline V lookup: CDR1 SEHNR, CDR2 FQNEAQ (reference sequence). V was pared by 4 bases and J by 7 bases, with 5 bases of the junction left unmatched. The CDR3 runs to 13 residues.

This chain uses TRBV9 with TRBJ2-1, with D perhaps TRBD2 (6 bases). Trimming took off 0 bases at V and 5 bases at J, with 12 bases between the two ends. CDR3 length: 15 residues. Germline lookup yields CDR1 SGDLS and CDR2 YYNGEE. In DNA form, the CDR3 reads TGTGCCAGCAGCGTAGAGGGGAGGAGGGACAATGAGCAGTTCTTC. Protein sequence: CASSVEGRRDNEQFF.

This clone was seen once. V usage is TRBV6-5 and J usage is TRBJ1-1, with D possibly being TRBD1 (5 bases). Germline CDR1 MNHEY, CDR2 SVGAGI. The V and J ends lost 5 bases and 2 bases respectively, with 15 bases between them. The CDR3 sequence is 15 residues long. The CDR3 sequence is CASSLPGTPNTEAFF. The CDR3, as DNA: TGTGCCAGCAGTCTTCCCGGGACGCCCAACACTGAAGCTTTCTTT.

The chain combines TRBV5-5 with TRBJ1-1, with D perhaps TRBD1 (6 bases). Per the germline V gene, CDR1 is SGHKS and CDR2 is YYEKEE (reference sequence). Between the trimmed V and J ends, which lost 7 bases and 5 bases, there was a span of 18 bases. The CDR3 spans 14 residues. In DNA, the CDR3 is TGTGCCAGCTCCCTCGAGGGGGGTGGAACTGAAGCTTTCTTT. Residues: CASSLEGGGTEAFF.

The genes are TRBV9 and TRBJ2-7, with D tentatively TRBD2 (7 bases). The germline gives CDR1 SGDLS, CDR2 YYNGEE. With 0 bases removed from V and 3 bases from J, the gap between germline ends came to 10 bases. This CDR3 contains 14 residues. This CDR3 is CASSVGEGGYEQYF. CDR3 nucleotides: TGTGCCAGCAGCGTAGGGGAGGGGGGCTACGAGCAGTACTTC.

V and J are TRBV27 and TRBJ1-2; 8 bases fit TRBD1. V dropped 6 bases and J dropped 7; count of bases not matched to a gene: 13. The CDR3 loop spans 15 amino acids. Germline V CDR1 and CDR2: MNHEY, SMNVEV (reference sequence). Here the CDR3 reads CASSEDHRGKVGYTF. CDR3 DNA: TGTGCCAGCAGCGAAGATCACAGGGGGAAGGTTGGCTACACCTTC.

This chain joins TRBV2 and TRBJ2-7; 7 nucleotides align to TRBD1. The germline V gene has CDR1 SNHLY and CDR2 FYNNEI. V lost 9 bases and J lost 0; bases outside the gene matches: 17. This CDR3 spans 17 amino acids. The CDR3: CASRVRLDREISYEQYF. Written as DNA, the CDR3 is TGTGCCAGTAGGGTAAGGTTAGACAGGGAGATCTCCTACGAGCAGTACTTC. Filled out from reference TRBV2 and TRBJ2-7, the complete variable domain reads EPEVTQTPSHQVTQMGQEVILRCVPISNHLYFYWYRQILGQKVEFLVSFYNNEISEKSEIFDDQFSVERPDGSNFTLKIRSTKLEDSAMYFCASRVRLDREISYEQYFGPGTRLTVT.

This clone was found once. The chain combines TRBV6-1 with TRBJ2-1, with a weak D call TRBD2 (6 bases). The V and J ends lost 5 bases and 1 base respectively, with 9 bases between them. CDR1 and CDR2 (germline): MNHNS, SASEGT. CDR3 length equals 14 residues. CDR3 region: CASSLSGSYNEQFF. For the CDR3, the DNA is TGTGCCAGCAGTCTTAGCGGTTCCTACAATGAGCAGTTCTTC.

This rearrangement joins TRBV5-4 to TRBJ2-1; 15 bases match TRBD2. The CDR3 is made up of 20 amino acids. V dropped 1 base and J dropped 2; count of bases not matched to a gene: 10. Germline-derived CDR1 and CDR2 are SGHNT and YYREEE (reference sequence). CDR3 residues: CASSLHPGLAGGGPYNEQFF. The CDR3 nucleotides are TGTGCCAGCAGCTTGCATCCGGGACTAGCGGGAGGAGGTCCCTACAATGAGCAGTTCTTC.

The J gene is TRBJ2-1, the V gene TRBV5-1; TRBD2 matches at 7 bases. This CDR3 region has 17 residues. CDR1 and CDR2 (germline): SGHRS, YFSETQ. Germline trimming cut 2 bases from V and 9 bases from J; bases unmatched to any gene: 17. For the CDR3, the DNA is TGCGCCAGCAGCTTACCCCATGCGGGAGACGGGGATGGTGAGCAGTTCTTC. It encodes CASSLPHAGDGDGEQFF.

This clone was counted once. The rearrangement joins TRBV11-3 to TRBJ2-5; D gene ambiguous. Trimming took 3 bases from V and 1 from J, leaving 6 bases between them. Per germline, CDR1 SGHNT and CDR2 YENEEA. This CDR3 comprises 13 residues. CDR3 sequence: CASSFYGQETQYF. CDR3 bases: TGTGCCAGCAGCTTTTATGGCCAAGAGACCCAGTACTTC. Full variable domain (remainder filled in from reference TRBV11-3 and TRBJ2-5): EAGVVQSPRYKIIEKKQPVAFWCNPISGHNTLYWYLQNLGQGPELLIRYENEEAVDDSQLPKDRFSAERLKGVDSTLKIQPAELGDSAVYLCASSFYGQETQYFGPGTRLLVL.

This clone showed up just once. V usage is TRBV7-9 and J usage is TRBJ2-1; D possibly corresponds to TRBD2 (6 bases). Germline values: CDR1 SEHNR, CDR2 FQNEAQ (reference sequence). The CDR3 loop spans 14 amino acids. Trimming removed 6 bases from V and 6 bases from J, with 15 bases in between. CDR3 in amino acids: CASSPPGETNEQFF. In DNA, the CDR3 is TGTGCCAGCAGTCCTCCGGGGGAAACCAATGAGCAGTTCTTC.

The CDR3 sequence is CASRGEDLSGANVLTF. The CDR3 nucleotides are TGCGCCAGCAGGGGGGAGGACTTATCTGGGGCCAACGTCCTGACTTTC. V and J are TRBV10-2 and TRBJ2-6; maybe TRBD2 (6 bases). Per germline, CDR1 WSHSY and CDR2 SAAADI. The CDR3 length is 16 residues. V lost 6 bases, J lost 1 base, and 13 bases lay in between.

CDR3 nucleotides: TGTGCCAGCAGCTCCCAGGATAGCGCGAGCTCCTACAATGAGCAGTTCTTC. It is translated as CASSSQDSASSYNEQFF. The chain uses TRBV9 and TRBJ2-1, with a possible D match to TRBD2 (5 bases). The V and J ends lost 4 bases and 0 bases respectively, with 17 bases between them. The CDR3 has 17 residues. Germline assignment: CDR1 SGDLS and CDR2 YYNGEE.

The chain carries TRBV11-3 and TRBJ2-1, with D perhaps matching TRBD2 (6 bases). The V end lost 3 bases, the J end lost 6 bases, and 12 bases lay between the germline ends. CDR3 length equals 14 residues. Germline V lookup: CDR1 SGHNT, CDR2 YENEEA. The CDR3 is CASSFGLPGNEQFF. CDR3 sequence (DNA): TGTGCCAGCAGCTTCGGACTACCTGGCAATGAGCAGTTCTTC.

The chain recombines TRBV25-1 with TRBJ1-3; TRBD1 is a possible D gene (6 bases). The germline gives CDR1 MGHDK, CDR2 SYGVNS. This CDR3 has 17 amino acids. V was trimmed by 5 bases and J by 0 bases, leaving 17 bases between them. Here the CDR3 reads CASSIPTDRNSGNTIYF. Here the CDR3 DNA reads TGTGCCAGCAGTATACCAACTGACAGGAACTCTGGAAACACCATATATTTT.

The chain carries TRBV4-3 and TRBJ1-3; 8 nucleotides align to TRBD1. J was trimmed by 5 bases and V by 0 bases; bases with no gene match: 3. Germline V lookup: CDR1 LGHNA, CDR2 YSLEER. There are 15 residues in the CDR3. CDR3 amino acids: CASSQDRTGRNTIYF. CDR3 DNA: TGCGCCAGCAGCCAAGACCGGACAGGGAGAAACACCATATATTTT.

V is TRBV5-5 and J is TRBJ1-1; D is possibly TRBD1 (6 bases). CDR1 and CDR2 (germline): SGHKS, YYEKEE (reference sequence). The CDR3 length is 17 residues. Trimming stripped 0 bases from V and 6 bases from J, with 21 bases between. In DNA, the CDR3 is TGTGCCAGCAGCTTGGATTTGGGACAAGAGAGGGTCCCTGAAGCTTTCTTT. Translated: CASSLDLGQERVPEAFF.

The rearrangement joins TRBV19 to TRBJ2-7, with D unclear. The V and J ends lost 2 bases and 5 bases respectively, with 16 bases between them. This CDR3 has 15 amino acids. Germline V CDR1 and CDR2: LNHDA, SQIVND (reference sequence). The CDR3 bases are TGTGCCAGTAGTATAACCGGCCTATTCGTACACGAGCAGTACTTC. Translating gives CASSITGLFVHEQYF.

The rearrangement links TRBV28 to TRBJ2-3; maybe TRBD1 (5 bases). The CDR3 length is 15 residues. V was clipped by 4 bases and J by 2 bases, with 13 bases between them. CDR1 is MDHEN, CDR2 SYDVKM, per germline. CDR3 DNA: TGTGCCAGCAGTTCTCCAAGACAGAACACAGATACGCAGTATTTT. Its protein product is CASSSPRQNTDTQYF.

This chain uses TRBV27 with TRBJ2-3, with 10 bases matching TRBD2. The CDR3 covers 17 residues. V lost 2 bases to trimming and J lost 6 bases; unmatched junction nucleotides: 11. Germline values: CDR1 MNHEY, CDR2 SMNVEV (reference sequence). The CDR3 is CASSLIGASGSLDTQYF. The CDR3, as DNA: TGTGCCAGCAGTTTAATCGGGGCTAGCGGGAGTCTTGATACGCAGTATTTT.

This rearrangement joins TRBV5-1 to TRBJ2-5; no clear D. Trimming removed 2 bases at V and 4 bases at J, with 9 bases between. Germline lookup yields CDR1 SGHRS and CDR2 YFSETQ. CDR3 length equals 13 residues. In DNA form, the CDR3 reads TGCGCCAGCAGCTTATTCCTAGGAGAGACCCAGTACTTC. Its protein product is CASSLFLGETQYF.

The rearrangement joins TRBV28 to TRBJ2-3; D is possibly TRBD2 (5 bases). Germline V CDR1 and CDR2: MDHEN, SYDVKM. This CDR3 region has 13 residues. Between the trimmed V and J ends, which lost 9 bases and 5 bases, there was a span of 15 bases. As DNA, the CDR3 is TGTGCCAGTTGTGGGAGTGTGTTAGATACGCAGTATTTT. Protein product: CASCGSVLDTQYF.

This chain uses TRBV9 with TRBJ2-3, with 7 bases lining up with TRBD2. CDR1 is SGDLS, CDR2 YYNGEE, per germline. This CDR3 contains 13 residues. Germline trimming cut 7 bases from V and 0 bases from J; bases unmatched to any gene: 2. Written as DNA, the CDR3 is TGTGCCAGCGCCGGGGGGAGCACAGATACGCAGTATTTT. This translates into CASAGGSTDTQYF.

The V and J genes are TRBV7-2 and TRBJ2-5; 12 bases agree with TRBD1. Germline V lookup: CDR1 SGHTA, CDR2 FQGNSA. The junction had 10 bases not matched to a gene; V was cut back by 5 bases and J by 3 bases. The CDR3 loop spans 17 amino acids. CDR3 coding DNA: TGTGCCAGCAGCCCCCTCTCCGGGACAGGGGGCAAAGAGACCCAGTACTTC. This sequence encodes CASSPLSGTGGKETQYF.